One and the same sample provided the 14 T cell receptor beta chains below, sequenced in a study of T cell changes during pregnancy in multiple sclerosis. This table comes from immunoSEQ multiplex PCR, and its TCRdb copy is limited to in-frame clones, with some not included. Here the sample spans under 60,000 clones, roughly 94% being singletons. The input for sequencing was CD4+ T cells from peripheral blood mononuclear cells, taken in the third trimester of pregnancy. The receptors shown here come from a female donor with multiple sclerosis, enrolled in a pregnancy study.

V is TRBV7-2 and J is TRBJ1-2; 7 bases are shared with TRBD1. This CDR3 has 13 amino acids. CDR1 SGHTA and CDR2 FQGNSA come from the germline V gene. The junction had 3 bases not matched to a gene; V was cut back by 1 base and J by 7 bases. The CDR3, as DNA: TGTGCCAGCAGCTTAGAACAGGGGAGTGGCTACACCTTC. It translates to CASSLEQGSGYTF.

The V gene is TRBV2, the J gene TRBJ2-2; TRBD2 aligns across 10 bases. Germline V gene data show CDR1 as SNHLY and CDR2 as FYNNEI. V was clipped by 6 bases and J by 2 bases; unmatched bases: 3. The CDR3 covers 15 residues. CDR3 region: CASRGTSANTGELFF. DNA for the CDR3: TGTGCCAGCAGGGGGACTAGCGCTAACACCGGGGAGCTGTTTTTT.

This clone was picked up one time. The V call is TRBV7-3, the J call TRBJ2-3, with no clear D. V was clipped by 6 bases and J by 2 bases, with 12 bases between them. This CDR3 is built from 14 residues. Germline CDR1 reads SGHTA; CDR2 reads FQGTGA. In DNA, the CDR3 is TGTGCCAGCAGTCATGCGCTGTCCACAGATACGCAGTATTTT. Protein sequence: CASSHALSTDTQYF.

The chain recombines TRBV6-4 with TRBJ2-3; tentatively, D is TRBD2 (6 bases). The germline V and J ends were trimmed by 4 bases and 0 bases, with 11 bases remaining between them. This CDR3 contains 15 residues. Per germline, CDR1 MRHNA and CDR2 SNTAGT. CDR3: CASSVDSGSTDTQYF. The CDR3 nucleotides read TGTGCCAGCAGTGTGGATAGCGGTAGCACAGATACGCAGTATTTT.

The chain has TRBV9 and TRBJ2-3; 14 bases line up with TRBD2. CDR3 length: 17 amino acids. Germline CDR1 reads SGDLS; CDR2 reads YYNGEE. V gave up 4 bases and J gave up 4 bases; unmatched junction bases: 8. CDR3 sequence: CASSPGTSGGRPDTQYF. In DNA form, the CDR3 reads TGTGCCAGCAGCCCCGGGACTAGCGGGGGCCGACCAGATACGCAGTATTTT.

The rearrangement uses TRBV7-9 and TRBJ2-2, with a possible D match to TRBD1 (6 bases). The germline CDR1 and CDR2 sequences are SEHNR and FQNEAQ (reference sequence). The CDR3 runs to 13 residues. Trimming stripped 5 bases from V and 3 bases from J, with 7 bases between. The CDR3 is CASSPGDTGELFF. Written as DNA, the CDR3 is TGTGCCAGCAGCCCAGGGGACACCGGGGAGCTGTTTTTT. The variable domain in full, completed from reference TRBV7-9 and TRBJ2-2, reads DTGVSQNPRHKITKRGQNVTFRCDPISEHNRLYWYRQTLGQGPEFLTYFQNEAQLEKSRLLSDRFSAERPKGSFSTLEIQRTEQGDSAMYLCASSPGDTGELFFGEGSRLTVL.

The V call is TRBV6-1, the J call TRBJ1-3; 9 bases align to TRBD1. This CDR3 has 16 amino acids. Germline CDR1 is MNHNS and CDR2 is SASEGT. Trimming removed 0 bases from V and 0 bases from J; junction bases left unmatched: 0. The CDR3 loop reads CASSEAGQGSGNTIYF. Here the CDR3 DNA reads TGTGCCAGCAGTGAAGCGGGACAGGGCTCTGGAAACACCATATATTTT.

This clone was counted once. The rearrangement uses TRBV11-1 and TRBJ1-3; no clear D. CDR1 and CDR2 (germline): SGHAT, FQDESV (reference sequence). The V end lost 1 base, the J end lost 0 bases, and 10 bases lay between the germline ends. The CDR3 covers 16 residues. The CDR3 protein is CASSLERRSSGNTIYF. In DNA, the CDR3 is TGTGCCAGCAGCTTAGAACGGCGGAGCTCTGGAAACACCATATATTTT.

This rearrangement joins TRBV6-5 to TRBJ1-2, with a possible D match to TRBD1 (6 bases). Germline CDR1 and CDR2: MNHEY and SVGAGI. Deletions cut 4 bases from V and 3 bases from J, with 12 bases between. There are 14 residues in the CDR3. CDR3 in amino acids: CASSFHTGYYGYTF. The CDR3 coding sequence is TGTGCCAGCAGTTTCCATACAGGGTACTATGGCTACACCTTC.

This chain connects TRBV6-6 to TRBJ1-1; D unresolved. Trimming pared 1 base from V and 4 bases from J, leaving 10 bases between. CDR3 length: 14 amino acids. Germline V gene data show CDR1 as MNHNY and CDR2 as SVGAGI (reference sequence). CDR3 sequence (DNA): TGTGCCAGCAGTTACTTTGTGGAGGGCACTGAAGCTTTCTTT. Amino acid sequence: CASSYFVEGTEAFF.

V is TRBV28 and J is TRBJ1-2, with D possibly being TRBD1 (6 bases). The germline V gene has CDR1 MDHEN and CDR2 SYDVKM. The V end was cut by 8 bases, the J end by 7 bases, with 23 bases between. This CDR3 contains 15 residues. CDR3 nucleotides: TGTGCCAGCGGGGGGGCCGGGACATCGATGGGTGGCTACACCTTC. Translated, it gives CASGGAGTSMGGYTF.

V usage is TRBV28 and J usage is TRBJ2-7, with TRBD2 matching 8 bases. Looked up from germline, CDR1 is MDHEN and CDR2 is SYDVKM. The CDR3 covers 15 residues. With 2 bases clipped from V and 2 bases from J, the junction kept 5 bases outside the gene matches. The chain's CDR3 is CASSLPGLGAYEQYF. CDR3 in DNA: TGTGCCAGCAGTTTACCGGGACTAGGCGCCTACGAGCAGTACTTC.

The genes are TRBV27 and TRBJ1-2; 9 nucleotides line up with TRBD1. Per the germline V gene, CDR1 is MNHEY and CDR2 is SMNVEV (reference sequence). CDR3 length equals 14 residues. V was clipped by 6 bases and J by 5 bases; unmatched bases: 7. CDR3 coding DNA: TGTGCCAGCAGCGCCAAAGGGACAGGGTATGGCTACACCTTC. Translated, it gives CASSAKGTGYGYTF.

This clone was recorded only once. The CDR3 reads CASSQEPGGSNQPQHF. The DNA of the CDR3 is TGCGCCAGCAGCCAAGAACCAGGGGGCAGCAATCAGCCCCAGCATTTT. The V and J genes are TRBV4-1 and TRBJ1-5, with TRBD1 identical over 8 bases. Per the germline V gene, CDR1 is MGHRA and CDR2 is YSYEKL. The CDR3 contains 16 residues. V shed 0 bases and J 1 base; nucleotides not matched to a gene: 2.